Listed below are T cell receptor beta chains from one sample, sequenced in a study of blood T cell repertoires in COVID-19. The table came from immunoSEQ multiplex PCR; TCRdb's copy has only in-frame clones and leaves some out. This table holds approximately 110,000 clones, 85% to 90% found once. Sequenced sample: peripheral blood. The receptors were sampled from a human donor in a cohort sampled during active COVID-19. Both conserved end residues are trimmed from each CDR3.

len: 14; j_gene: TRBJ2-1; v_gene: TRBV10-3; CDR3aa: AISETSASGINEQF
len: 12; j_gene: TRBJ2-3; v_gene: TRBV7-3; CDR3aa: ASSERGFTDTQY
len: 15; j_gene: TRBJ2-1; v_gene: TRBV7-3; CDR3aa: ASSLIPLPSSYNEQF
len: 15; j_gene: TRBJ2-1; v_gene: TRBV10-3; CDR3aa: AISPMEGGGTYNEQF
len: 14; j_gene: TRBJ2-7; v_gene: TRBV19; CDR3aa: ASSIDRETGSYEQY
len: 16; j_gene: TRBJ1-2; v_gene: TRBV5-1; CDR3aa: ASSFSAGTGVYNYGYT
len: 14; j_gene: TRBJ1-3; v_gene: TRBV28; CDR3aa: ASSTPGTGHGNTIY
len: 12; j_gene: TRBJ1-1; v_gene: TRBV5-1; CDR3aa: ASSYRSENTEAF
len: 12; j_gene: TRBJ2-3; v_gene: TRBV7-3; CDR3aa: ASGLSRYTDTQY
len: 14; j_gene: TRBJ2-7; v_gene: TRBV5-4; CDR3aa: ASTPVLAGGPVEQY
len: 12; j_gene: TRBJ1-5; v_gene: TRBV18; CDR3aa: ASSPKGGNQPQH
len: 11; j_gene: TRBJ1-1; v_gene: TRBV12-3/TRBV12-4; CDR3aa: ASSATGYPEAF
len: 14; j_gene: TRBJ1-4; v_gene: TRBV15; CDR3aa: ATKTGTVATNEKLF
len: 13; j_gene: TRBJ2-3; v_gene: TRBV18; CDR3aa: ASSPLPPGQREQY
len: 11; j_gene: TRBJ2-2; v_gene: TRBV15; CDR3aa: ATSRGLSRELF
len: 13; j_gene: TRBJ2-3; v_gene: TRBV23-1; CDR3aa: ASSRRGLSTDTQY
len: 12; j_gene: TRBJ2-3; v_gene: TRBV11-3; CDR3aa: ASSLGGATDTQY
len: 13; j_gene: TRBJ2-5; v_gene: TRBV5-4; CDR3aa: ASSSGLAAQETQY
len: 11; j_gene: TRBJ2-7; v_gene: TRBV6-5; CDR3aa: ASIWDNSYEQY
len: 10; j_gene: TRBJ1-5; v_gene: TRBV10-2; CDR3aa: ASSERGQPQH
len: 9; j_gene: TRBJ1-1; v_gene: TRBV10-3; CDR3aa: AIQGGPEAF
len: 13; j_gene: TRBJ2-2; v_gene: TRBV28; CDR3aa: ASSLRGIDTGELF
len: 12; j_gene: TRBJ2-5; v_gene: TRBV5-1; CDR3aa: ASSRGLLEETQY
len: 12; j_gene: TRBJ2-1; v_gene: TRBV3-1/TRBV3-2; CDR3aa: ASRRLAGDNEQF
len: 13; j_gene: TRBJ2-5; v_gene: TRBV9; CDR3aa: ASSTLTGVKETQY
len: 10; j_gene: TRBJ2-3; v_gene: TRBV5-1; CDR3aa: ASSLPGVTQY
len: 9; j_gene: TRBJ1-2; v_gene: TRBV20-1; CDR3aa: SARVAYGYT
len: 12; j_gene: TRBJ2-7; v_gene: TRBV10-3; CDR3aa: AIRRDRGSGEQY
len: 14; j_gene: TRBJ1-3; v_gene: TRBV9; CDR3aa: ASSATGALSGNTIY
len: 16; j_gene: TRBJ1-2; v_gene: TRBV9; CDR3aa: ASSDRTGDGIPSYGYT
len: 11; j_gene: TRBJ1-2; v_gene: TRBV28; CDR3aa: ATRPSGNYGYT
len: 11; j_gene: TRBJ1-5; v_gene: TRBV11-1; CDR3aa: ASSWDRNQPQH
len: 16; j_gene: TRBJ2-3; v_gene: TRBV7-6; CDR3aa: ASSSKSPAGVGTDTQY
len: 14; j_gene: TRBJ2-7; v_gene: TRBV28; CDR3aa: ASRSQGRSYPYEQY
len: 12; j_gene: TRBJ2-3; v_gene: TRBV9; CDR3aa: ASSARAFTDTQY
len: 13; j_gene: TRBJ1-2; v_gene: TRBV11-3; CDR3aa: ASSGQGGSNYGYT
len: 10; j_gene: TRBJ1-2; v_gene: TRBV12-3/TRBV12-4; CDR3aa: ASNHDRGGYT
len: 11; j_gene: TRBJ2-7; v_gene: TRBV7-2; CDR3aa: ASSQREGYEQY
len: 12; j_gene: TRBJ1-1; v_gene: TRBV7-9; CDR3aa: ADGLTGLNTEAF
len: 14; j_gene: TRBJ2-7; v_gene: TRBV28; CDR3aa: ASRRTGDVSVYEQY
len: 12; j_gene: TRBJ1-4; v_gene: TRBV2; CDR3aa: ASKPGTYALKLF
len: 13; j_gene: TRBJ1-1; v_gene: TRBV5-1; CDR3aa: ASSLGAGIHTEAF
len: 13; j_gene: TRBJ1-1; v_gene: TRBV4-1; CDR3aa: ASSHPDSLNTEAF